A selection of T cell receptor beta chains follows, all from one sample in a study of blood T cell repertoires in COVID-19. The assay was immunoSEQ multiplex PCR, and TCRdb's table has in-frame clones only and misses some. This repertoire shows fewer than 200,000 clones, roughly nine tenths found once; its top ten account for around 24%. Sequencing was performed on PBMCs or T cells enriched from blood (not recorded which). These TCRs come from a woman between 35 and 50 years old in a cohort exposed to, infected with or recovered from COVID-19 (not recorded which). CDR3s include the opening cysteine and the closing phenylalanine or tryptophan. Each record gives: D gene, clone size, V gene, J gene, CDR3 protein, CDR3 DNA. D genes are given only for firm matches. Some rows mark clone size as missing; the rest say once, few, many or name a class of expanded clone.

D gene: TRBD2
clone size: once
V gene: TRBV19
J gene: TRBJ2-1
CDR3 protein: CASSMTGEGYNEQFF
CDR3 DNA: TGTGCCAGTAGTATGACGGGGGAGGGATACAATGAGCAGTTCTTC

D gene: -
clone size: -
V gene: TRBV28
J gene: TRBJ1-5
CDR3 protein: CASSFAGNQPQHF
CDR3 DNA: TGTGCCAGCAGTTTCGCGGGGAATCAGCCCCAGCATTTT

D gene: TRBD1
clone size: -
V gene: TRBV12-3/TRBV12-4
J gene: TRBJ1-1
CDR3 protein: CASSPSDRAEAFF
CDR3 DNA: TGTGCCAGCAGTCCGTCCGACAGGGCTGAAGCTTTCTTT

D gene: -
clone size: -
V gene: TRBV6-1
J gene: TRBJ1-1
CDR3 protein: CASSEWGRHLNTEAFF
CDR3 DNA: TGTGCCAGCAGTGAATGGGGGCGACACCTGAACACTGAAGCTTTCTTT

D gene: -
clone size: -
V gene: TRBV29-1
J gene: TRBJ2-3
CDR3 protein: CSVPLTDTQYF
CDR3 DNA: TGCAGCGTTCCCCTCACAGATACGCAGTATTTT

D gene: TRBD2
clone size: -
V gene: TRBV4-1
J gene: TRBJ2-2
CDR3 protein: CASSPTSGVNTGELFF
CDR3 DNA: TGCGCCAGCAGCCCCACTAGCGGGGTGAACACCGGGGAGCTGTTTTTT

D gene: TRBD1
clone size: -
V gene: TRBV7-9
J gene: TRBJ2-7
CDR3 protein: CASSSSTGLSYEQYF
CDR3 DNA: TGTGCCAGCAGCTCCTCGACAGGGCTCTCCTACGAGCAGTACTTC

D gene: TRBD1
clone size: few
V gene: TRBV5-1
J gene: TRBJ1-1
CDR3 protein: CASRTGQGEGTEAFF
CDR3 DNA: TGCGCCAGCAGAACAGGACAGGGAGAGGGCACTGAAGCTTTCTTT

D gene: -
clone size: -
V gene: TRBV6-1
J gene: TRBJ1-2
CDR3 protein: CASSEGGAVYGYTF
CDR3 DNA: TGTGCCAGCAGTGAAGGAGGAGCGGTCTATGGCTACACCTTC

D gene: -
clone size: -
V gene: TRBV19
J gene: TRBJ2-5
CDR3 protein: CASSIGQIQETQYF
CDR3 DNA: TGTGCCAGTAGTATAGGCCAGATACAAGAGACCCAGTACTTC

D gene: -
clone size: -
V gene: TRBV28
J gene: TRBJ1-5
CDR3 protein: CASSLRAGNQPQHF
CDR3 DNA: TGTGCCAGCAGTTTAAGGGCGGGTAATCAGCCCCAGCATTTT

D gene: -
clone size: -
V gene: TRBV19
J gene: TRBJ1-3
CDR3 protein: CASSIGASFTGNTIYF
CDR3 DNA: TGTGCCAGTAGTATAGGGGCCAGTTTCACTGGAAACACCATATATTTT

D gene: TRBD2
clone size: -
V gene: TRBV28
J gene: TRBJ2-1
CDR3 protein: CASTAGDPNNEQFF
CDR3 DNA: TGTGCCAGCACCGCGGGGGACCCGAACAATGAGCAGTTCTTC

D gene: -
clone size: few
V gene: TRBV7-9
J gene: TRBJ1-1
CDR3 protein: CASSHGRATEAFF
CDR3 DNA: TGTGCCAGCAGCCACGGGAGAGCCACTGAAGCTTTCTTT

D gene: -
clone size: -
V gene: TRBV2
J gene: TRBJ1-2
CDR3 protein: CASSDGQGYTF
CDR3 DNA: TGTGCCAGCAGTGACGGACAAGGGTACACCTTC

D gene: TRBD1
clone size: -
V gene: TRBV11-3
J gene: TRBJ2-5
CDR3 protein: CASSLGGQVWRETQYF
CDR3 DNA: TGTGCCAGCAGCTTAGGGGGACAGGTTTGGCGAGAGACCCAGTACTTC

D gene: -
clone size: -
V gene: TRBV6-1
J gene: TRBJ2-7
CDR3 protein: CASSEEQKKYF
CDR3 DNA: TGTGCCAGCAGTGAAGAACAGAAAAAGTACTTC

D gene: -
clone size: few
V gene: TRBV27
J gene: TRBJ2-1
CDR3 protein: CASSPYPYNEQFF
CDR3 DNA: TGTGCCAGCAGTCCCTACCCATACAATGAGCAGTTCTTC

D gene: TRBD2
clone size: -
V gene: TRBV6-2/TRBV6-3
J gene: TRBJ2-7
CDR3 protein: CASSYTGLAGGYEQYF
CDR3 DNA: TGTGCCAGCAGTTATACGGGACTAGCGGGAGGTTACGAGCAGTACTTC

D gene: -
clone size: -
V gene: TRBV9
J gene: TRBJ1-2
CDR3 protein: CASSAQGLGAYGYTF
CDR3 DNA: TGTGCCAGCAGCGCCCAGGGGCTGGGTGCCTATGGCTACACCTTC

D gene: -
clone size: -
V gene: TRBV6-6
J gene: TRBJ2-7
CDR3 protein: CASSAGAGVVYEQYF
CDR3 DNA: TGTGCCAGCAGTGCAGGGGCAGGGGTCGTGTACGAGCAGTACTTC

D gene: TRBD1
clone size: -
V gene: TRBV11-2
J gene: TRBJ1-2
CDR3 protein: CASSYIRDSGLPVVYGYTF
CDR3 DNA: TGTGCCAGCAGCTATATTCGGGACAGTGGTCTCCCGGTCGTCTATGGCTACACCTTC